This T cell receptor (beta chain) was obtained from a study of shared clonotypes between healthy human individuals (dated by TCRdb to 2018 to 2021). In the study overall: Two women and a few men aged 18 to 49 years were included in the cohort. For each donor, three plates each were used for CD4 naive and CD4 memory, two plates were used for CD8 naive, and one plate was used for CD8 memory. To estimate repertoire size and how much clonotypes are shared between individuals, the study performed deep sequencing of blood TCR repertoires from roughly five healthy adults. Different laboratories and diverse techniques were used to prepare libraries and sequence TCR repertoires, to increase sequencing depth and limit assay-specific biases. Between about 0.9 and 9 billion PBMCs per donor were obtained by leukapheresis. Study-wide findings and limitations: Sampling was restricted to blood, and TCR repertoires in tissues likely differ from the TCR repertoires found in blood. Compared with non-shared clonotypes, the clonotypes found in all four sorted-subset donors had higher generation probabilities. Pairwise subsampling led to the expectation that sequencing depth would affect the degree of clonotype sharing among donors. Because the study included only a small number of donors, the genetic and exposure-history diversity represented was limited. Naive subsets generally had larger estimated clonotype richness than memory subsets. Even with the large sequencing depth, rarefaction of the sorted-subset datasets indicated that sequencing was incomplete. Across a few donors, approximately 5% of naive CD4, roughly 3.4% of naive CD8, 2.3% of memory CD4, and under 0.45% of memory CD8 clonotypes were shared.

The donors were healthy, HIV-negative adults with no recently reported acute infections or vaccinations. Only Caucasian adults living in Nashville, Tennessee, USA were represented among the donors. CD4+ T cells were enriched by magnetic negative selection, after which naive cells were positively selected on CD45RA and the negative fraction was taken as the memory subset. Blood was collected by leukapheresis, and PBMCs were isolated by Ficoll-Histopaque density gradient centrifugation and then cryopreserved in liquid nitrogen vapor phase. Purity and quantity of every magnetically sorted T cell population were checked by analytical flow cytometry. Genomic DNA was isolated from every sorted fraction and measured by UV absorbance on a Nanodrop 2000c. Sequences SNHLY (CDR1) and FYNNEI (CDR2) are obtained from the germline V gene. The V end gives up 6 bases and the J end 4 bases, leaving 11 bases in the junction not matched to a gene. The cysteine opens and the phenylalanine closes a CDR3 of 15 amino acids. Only CDR3 DNA remains: 45 bases, in frame from the first base.

As regards this clone: Its cognate antigen has yet to be identified. Base quality data are lacking; no much larger clone is found one base away.

Using the deep immunoSEQ assay, TCR CDR3 regions were amplified from genomic DNA by multiplex PCR. Extracted genomic DNA from each cell subset was spread evenly across all wells of several immunoSEQ 96-well plates, with each plate serving as a replicate. For sorted subsets, 200 to 250 ng of genomic DNA, equivalent to around 29,000 T cell genomes, went into each replicate PCR. Purified libraries were quantified with a Qubit 3.0 fluorometer, sized on a Bioanalyzer 2100, and re-quantified with the KAPA Library Quantification kit. Each immunoSEQ 96-well plate was sequenced on its own single-read 150-cycle Illumina NextSeq 550 flow cell. The paper's data handling went like this. Because the immunoSEQ output included only junctional sequences and no quality scores, the filtering could not be the same as the filtering used for full-length reads. Sequences were annotated with PyIR, a Python wrapper for IgBLAST v1.9, and V/J genes and CDR3 were assigned using IMGT germline references. Reads with weak V/J assignments (E-value above 1e-6), missing CDR3, stop codons, out-of-frame junctions, or ambiguous translated residues were removed. A V3J clonotype was defined by an identical inferred V gene, J gene, and CDR3 amino acid sequence. To compute the percentage overlap between repertoires, the number of shared unique clonotypes was divided by the size of the smaller repertoire. RTK rarefaction, the Chao1 estimator, and Recon v2.1 estimates of unobserved clonotypes were used to assess repertoire richness. OLGA was used to compute generation probabilities for all TCRbeta clonotypes that the gDNA method yielded from a few donors. The source is immuneACCESS, and TCRdb retained only in-frame sequences with V and J called. Part of the clones is not carried over; for the studies checked, unresolved V genes explain less than half of this, and the remainder is unexplained. V and J calls and clone size come straight from that table; D and trimming were deduced from the DNA. The sample profile shows a few million clones; around 95% of them were found once. 0.1% to 0.15% of the sample belongs to the ten largest clones.

This TCR was sampled from a man between 18 and 35 years old in good health. The sequence joins TRBV2 to TRBJ1-2; a stretch of 7 junction bases matches TRBD1. Input material: naive CD4+ T cells sorted from blood. What this sample's cell subset or site label stands for: CD45RA+ positively selected. The DNA sequence reads TGTGCCAGCAGCCGAGGGGGCCGCGAGGCCTATGGCTACACCTTC. It encodes CASSRGGREAYGYTF.